The 5 T cell receptor beta chains given below trace back to one sample, sequenced in a study of a mutant IDH1 vaccine in newly diagnosed glioma. Only in-frame clones appear in the TCRdb table, and some are missing; sequencing was by immunoSEQ multiplex PCR. The sample records tens of thousands of clones, approximately 85% being singletons. The time point was: week 5, during vaccination. Topical imiquimod accompanied each vaccine dose, which consisted of 300 ug of mutant IDH1 20-mer peptide. Their recognized antigens are unknown. Sequencing was performed on PBMCs, taken from a glioma patient whose treatment included an IDH1 peptide vaccine. The receptor source for this set is a man aged 35 to 55 with glioma.

A single count supports this clone. This chain links TRBV13 with TRBJ1-2; tentative D call: TRBD1 (6 bases). V lost 5 bases to trimming and J lost 4 bases, with 11 bases between them. Germline V gene data show CDR1 as PRHDT and CDR2 as FYEKMQ (reference sequence). The CDR3 spans 13 residues. The CDR3 DNA reads TGTGCCAGCAGCACGGACAGAGCCTATGGCTACACCTTC. Residues: CASSTDRAYGYTF.

This rearrangement joins TRBV7-9 to TRBJ2-3; 8 bases align to TRBD2. Germline CDR1 is SEHNR and CDR2 is FQNEAQ (reference sequence). This CDR3 is built from 17 residues. The V segment lost 5 bases and the J segment 4 bases; nucleotides outside the gene matches: 14. The CDR3 region has the DNA TGTGCCAGCAGCAAAAGAAGAGCGGGAGTCGGGCCAGATACGCAGTATTTT. Protein: CASSKRRAGVGPDTQYF.

This chain uses TRBV10-3 with TRBJ2-1; 8 nucleotides line up with TRBD2. Germline CDR1 reads ENHRY; CDR2 reads SYGVKD. V lost 6 bases, J lost 6 bases, and 4 bases stayed unmatched. There are 13 residues in the CDR3. In nucleotides, the CDR3 is TGTGCCATCAGCCAGAGCGGGAGCAATGAGCAGTTCTTC. It codes for CAISQSGSNEQFF.

This chain connects TRBV5-4 to TRBJ2-1; 7 bases match TRBD2. The V gene's germline CDR1 is SGHNT and CDR2 YYREEE (reference sequence). Losses at the gene ends were 6 bases for V and 8 bases for J; bases not matched to a gene: 14. The CDR3 covers 15 residues. CDR3 loop: CASTVKAGLVDEQFF. CDR3 in DNA: TGTGCCAGCACGGTTAAAGCGGGGCTCGTGGATGAGCAGTTCTTC.

The chain couples TRBV19 to TRBJ2-1; D unclear. CDR3 length: 11 residues. Germline-derived CDR1 and CDR2 are LNHDA and SQIVND (reference sequence). V was cut by 3 bases and J by 9 bases, with 6 bases left in between. CDR3 coding DNA: TGTGCCAGTAGTATCTTGACTGAGCAGTTCTTC. The encoded protein is CASSILTEQFF.